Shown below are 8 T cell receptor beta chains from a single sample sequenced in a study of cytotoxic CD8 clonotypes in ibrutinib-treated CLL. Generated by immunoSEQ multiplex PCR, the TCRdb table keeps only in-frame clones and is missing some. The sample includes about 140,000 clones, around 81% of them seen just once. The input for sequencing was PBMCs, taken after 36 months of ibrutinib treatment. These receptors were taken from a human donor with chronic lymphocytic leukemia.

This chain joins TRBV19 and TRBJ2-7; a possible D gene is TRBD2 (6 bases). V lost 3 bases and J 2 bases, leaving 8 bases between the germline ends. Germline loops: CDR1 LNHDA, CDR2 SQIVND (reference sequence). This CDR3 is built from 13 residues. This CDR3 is CASSIGRAYEQYF. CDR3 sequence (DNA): TGTGCCAGTAGTATCGGGAGAGCCTACGAGCAGTACTTC.

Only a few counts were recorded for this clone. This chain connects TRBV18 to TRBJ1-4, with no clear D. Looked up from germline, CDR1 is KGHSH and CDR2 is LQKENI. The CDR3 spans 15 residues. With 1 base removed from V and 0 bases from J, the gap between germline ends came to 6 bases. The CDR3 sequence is CASSPQGTTNEKLFF. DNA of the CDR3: TGTGCCAGCTCACCACAAGGGACAACTAATGAAAAACTGTTTTTT.

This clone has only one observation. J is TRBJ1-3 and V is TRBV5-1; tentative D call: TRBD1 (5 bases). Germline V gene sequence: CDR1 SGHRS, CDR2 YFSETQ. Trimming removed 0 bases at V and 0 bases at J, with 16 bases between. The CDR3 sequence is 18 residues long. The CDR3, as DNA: TGCGCCAGCAGCTTGGTATATCGGGGCAGCCGCTCTGGAAACACCATATATTTT. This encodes CASSLVYRGSRSGNTIYF.

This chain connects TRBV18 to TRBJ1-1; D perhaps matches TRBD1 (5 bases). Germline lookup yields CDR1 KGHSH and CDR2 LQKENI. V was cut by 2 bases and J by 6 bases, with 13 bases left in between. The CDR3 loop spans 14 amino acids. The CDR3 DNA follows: TGTGCCAGCTCACCAATGACAGAAGGCGCTGAAGCTTTCTTT. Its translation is CASSPMTEGAEAFF.

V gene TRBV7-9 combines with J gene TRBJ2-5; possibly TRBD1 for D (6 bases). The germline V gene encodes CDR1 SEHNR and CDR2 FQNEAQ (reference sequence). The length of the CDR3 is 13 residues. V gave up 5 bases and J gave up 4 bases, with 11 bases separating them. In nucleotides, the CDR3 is TGTGCCAGCAGCCACAGGGCTCCAGAGACCCAGTACTTC. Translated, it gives CASSHRAPETQYF.

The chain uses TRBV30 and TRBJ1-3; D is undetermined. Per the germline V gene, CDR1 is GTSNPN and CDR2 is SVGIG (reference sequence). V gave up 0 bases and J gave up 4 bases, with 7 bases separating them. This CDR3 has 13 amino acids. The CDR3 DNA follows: TGTGCCTGGAGTGTTAGCGGGGGAAACACCATATATTTT. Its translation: CAWSVSGGNTIYF.

The CDR3 coding sequence is TGTGCCAGCAGCGATGCGGGACAATTGGGGGAAAAACTGTTTTTT. Protein: CASSDAGQLGEKLFF. J is TRBJ1-4 and V is TRBV9; TRBD1 might be the D (6 bases). This CDR3 is built from 15 residues. CDR1 SGDLS and CDR2 YYNGEE come from the germline V gene. The V end lost 3 bases, the J end lost 8 bases, and 17 bases lay between the germline ends.

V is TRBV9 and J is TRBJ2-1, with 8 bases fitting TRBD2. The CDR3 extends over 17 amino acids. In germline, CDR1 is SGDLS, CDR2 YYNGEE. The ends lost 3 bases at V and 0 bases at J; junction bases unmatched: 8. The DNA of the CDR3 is TGTGCCAGCAGCGGCGAAGGGAGCGGGAGCTCCTACAATGAGCAGTTCTTC. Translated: CASSGEGSGSSYNEQFF.